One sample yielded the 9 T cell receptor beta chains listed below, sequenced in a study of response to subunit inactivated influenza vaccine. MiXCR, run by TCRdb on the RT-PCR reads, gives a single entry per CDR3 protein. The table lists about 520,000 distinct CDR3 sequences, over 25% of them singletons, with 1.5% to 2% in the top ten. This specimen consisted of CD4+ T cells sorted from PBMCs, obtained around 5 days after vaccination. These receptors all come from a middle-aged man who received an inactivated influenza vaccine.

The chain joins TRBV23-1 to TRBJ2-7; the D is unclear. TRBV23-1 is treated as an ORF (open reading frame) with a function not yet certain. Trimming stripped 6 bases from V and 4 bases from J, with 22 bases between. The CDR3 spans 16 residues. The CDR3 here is CASSSLGFLSWYEQYF. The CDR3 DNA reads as TGCGCCAGCAGCTCTCTCGGTTTTTTGAGCTGGTACGAGCAGTACTTC.

CDR3 loop: CSARDLSGSATGELFF. CDR3 nucleotide sequence: TGCAGTGCTAGAGATCTTAGCGGCAGTGCCACCGGGGAGCTGTTTTTT. This chain links TRBV20-1 with TRBJ2-2; tentative D call: TRBD2 (6 bases). Trimming pared 0 bases from V and 4 bases from J, leaving 15 bases between. This CDR3 region has 16 residues. Germline V gene sequence: CDR1 DFQATT, CDR2 SNEGSKA (reference sequence).

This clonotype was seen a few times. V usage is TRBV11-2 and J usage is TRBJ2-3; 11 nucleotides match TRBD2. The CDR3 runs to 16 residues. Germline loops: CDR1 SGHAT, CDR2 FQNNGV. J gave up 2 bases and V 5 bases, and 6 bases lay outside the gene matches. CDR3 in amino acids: CASSPTSGGPTDTQYF. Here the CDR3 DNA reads TGTGCCAGCAGCCCAACTAGCGGGGGCCCCACAGATACGCAGTATTTT.

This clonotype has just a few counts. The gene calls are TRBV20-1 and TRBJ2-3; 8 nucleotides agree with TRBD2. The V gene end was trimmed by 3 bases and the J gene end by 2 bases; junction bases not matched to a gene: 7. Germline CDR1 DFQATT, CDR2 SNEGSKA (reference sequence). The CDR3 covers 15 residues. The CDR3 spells CSASPLAGLTDTQYF. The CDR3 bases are TGCAGTGCTAGCCCCCTAGCGGGTCTCACAGATACGCAGTATTTT.

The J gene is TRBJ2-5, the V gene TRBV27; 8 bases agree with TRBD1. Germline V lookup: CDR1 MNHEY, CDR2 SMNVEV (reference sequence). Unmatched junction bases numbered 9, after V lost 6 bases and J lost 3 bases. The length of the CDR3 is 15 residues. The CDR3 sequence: CASRRTGIRKETQYF. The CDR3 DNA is TGTGCCAGCAGAAGGACAGGGATCAGGAAAGAGACCCAGTACTTC.

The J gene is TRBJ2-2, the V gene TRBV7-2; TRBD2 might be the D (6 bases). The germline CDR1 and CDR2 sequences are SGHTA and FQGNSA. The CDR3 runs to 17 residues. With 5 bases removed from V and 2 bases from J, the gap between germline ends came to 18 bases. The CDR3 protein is CASSPQGLIINTGELFF. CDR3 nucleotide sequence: TGTGCCAGCAGCCCGCAGGGACTGATCATTAACACCGGGGAGCTGTTTTTT.

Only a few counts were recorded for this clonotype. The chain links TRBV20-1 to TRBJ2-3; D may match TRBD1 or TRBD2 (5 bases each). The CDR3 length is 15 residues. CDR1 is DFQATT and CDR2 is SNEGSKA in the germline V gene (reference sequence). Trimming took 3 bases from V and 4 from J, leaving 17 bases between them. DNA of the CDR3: TGCAGTGCTAGTCTCCTGGGGCAGGGAGCAGATACGCAGTATTTT. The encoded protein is CSASLLGQGADTQYF.

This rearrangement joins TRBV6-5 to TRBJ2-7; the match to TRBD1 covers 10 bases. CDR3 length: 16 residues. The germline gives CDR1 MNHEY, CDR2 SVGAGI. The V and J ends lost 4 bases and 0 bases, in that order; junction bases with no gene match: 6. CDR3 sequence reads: CASSSRRTGGSYEQYF. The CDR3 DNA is TGTGCCAGCAGTTCCAGACGGACAGGGGGCTCCTACGAGCAGTACTTC.

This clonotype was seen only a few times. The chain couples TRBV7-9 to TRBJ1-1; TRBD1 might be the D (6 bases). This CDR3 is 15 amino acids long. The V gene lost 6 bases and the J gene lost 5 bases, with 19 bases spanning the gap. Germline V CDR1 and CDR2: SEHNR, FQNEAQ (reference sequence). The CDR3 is CASRRISGTSTEAFF. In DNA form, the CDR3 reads TGTGCCAGCAGACGAATTTCCGGGACATCAACTGAAGCTTTCTTT.